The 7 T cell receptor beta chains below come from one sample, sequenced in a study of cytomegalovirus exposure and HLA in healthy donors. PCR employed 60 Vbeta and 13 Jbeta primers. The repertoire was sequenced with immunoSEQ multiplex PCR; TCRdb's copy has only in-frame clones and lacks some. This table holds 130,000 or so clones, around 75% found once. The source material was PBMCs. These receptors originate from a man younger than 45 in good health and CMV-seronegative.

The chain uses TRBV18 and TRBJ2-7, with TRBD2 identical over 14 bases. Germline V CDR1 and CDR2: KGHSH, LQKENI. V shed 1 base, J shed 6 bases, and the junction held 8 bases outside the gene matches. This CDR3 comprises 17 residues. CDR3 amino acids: CASSPLGLAGGSPEQYF. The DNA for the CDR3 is TGTGCCAGCTCACCACTCGGACTAGCGGGGGGCAGTCCCGAGCAGTACTTC.

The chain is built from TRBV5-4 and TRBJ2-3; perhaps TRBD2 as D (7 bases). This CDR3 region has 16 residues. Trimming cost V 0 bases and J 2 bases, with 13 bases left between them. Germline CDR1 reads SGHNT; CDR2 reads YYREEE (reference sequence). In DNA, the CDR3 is TGTGCCAGCAGCTTGGAGGGGGGGCGGTACACAGATACGCAGTATTTT. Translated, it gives CASSLEGGRYTDTQYF.

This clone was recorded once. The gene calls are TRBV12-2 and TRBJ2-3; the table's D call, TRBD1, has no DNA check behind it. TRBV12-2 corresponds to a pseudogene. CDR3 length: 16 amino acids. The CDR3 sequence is CASRLSDRKSTDTQYF. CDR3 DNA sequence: TGTGCAAGTCGCCTATCGGACAGGAAAAGCACAGATACGCAGTATTTT.

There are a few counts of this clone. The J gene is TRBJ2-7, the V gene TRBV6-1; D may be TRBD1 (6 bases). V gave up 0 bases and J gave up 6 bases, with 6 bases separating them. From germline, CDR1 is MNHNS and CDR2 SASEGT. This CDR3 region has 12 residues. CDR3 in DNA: TGTGCCAGCAGTGAAGCAGGGGGCGAGCAGTACTTC. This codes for CASSEAGGEQYF.

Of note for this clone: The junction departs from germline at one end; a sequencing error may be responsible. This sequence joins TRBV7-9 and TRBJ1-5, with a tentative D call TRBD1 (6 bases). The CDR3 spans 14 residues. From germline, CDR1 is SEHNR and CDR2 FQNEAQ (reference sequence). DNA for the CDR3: TGTGCCAGCGGCTTAACCGGGACATTGCAGCCCCAGCATTTT. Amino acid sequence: CASGLTGTLQPQHF. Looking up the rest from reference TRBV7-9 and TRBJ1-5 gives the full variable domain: DTGVSQNPRHKITKRGQNVTFRCDPISEHNRLYWYRQTLGQGPEFLTYFQNEAQLEKSRLLSDRFSAERPKGSFSTLEIQRTEQGDSAMYLCASGLTGTLQPQHFGDGTRLSIL.

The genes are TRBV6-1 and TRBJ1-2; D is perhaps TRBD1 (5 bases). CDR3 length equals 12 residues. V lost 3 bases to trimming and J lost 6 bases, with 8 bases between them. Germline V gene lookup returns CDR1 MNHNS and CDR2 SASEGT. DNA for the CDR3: TGTGCCAGCAGTGATGCCAGGGATGGCTACACCTTC. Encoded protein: CASSDARDGYTF.

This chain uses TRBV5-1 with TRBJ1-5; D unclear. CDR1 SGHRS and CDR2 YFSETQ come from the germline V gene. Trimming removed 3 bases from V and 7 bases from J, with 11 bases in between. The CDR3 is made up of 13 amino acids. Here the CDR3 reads CASSSERGQPQHF. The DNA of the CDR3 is TGCGCCAGCAGCTCCGAAAGAGGACAGCCCCAGCATTTT.